These 5 T cell receptor beta chains came from one sample sequenced in a study of blood T cell repertoires in COVID-19. Some clones are missing from TCRdb's copy, which holds only in-frame ones; the method was immunoSEQ multiplex PCR. In the table there are under 300,000 clones, approximately 87% of which are singletons. Sequenced: peripheral blood. The receptor set was obtained from a man aged 60 to 69 with acute or convalescent COVID-19.

The J gene is TRBJ2-3, the V gene TRBV27; tentatively, D is TRBD1 (5 bases). Deletions cut 6 bases from V and 1 base from J, with 23 bases between. Germline V gene sequence: CDR1 MNHEY, CDR2 SMNVEV (reference sequence). The CDR3 extends over 18 amino acids. The CDR3 bases are TGTGCCAGCAGCCCTACTGGCCTCAGGGTGGGCGGCACAGATACGCAGTATTTT. It codes for CASSPTGLRVGGTDTQYF.

This sequence joins TRBV11-1 and TRBJ2-1, with 12 bases lining up with TRBD2. This CDR3 contains 16 residues. Germline V gives CDR1 SGHAT, CDR2 FQDESV (reference sequence). V lost 5 bases and J lost 6; bases outside the gene matches: 8. This chain's CDR3 is CASSRRLAGVGNEQFF. The CDR3 DNA is TGTGCCAGCAGCCGACGACTAGCGGGAGTTGGCAATGAGCAGTTCTTC.

The chain carries TRBV11-2 and TRBJ1-1; no reliable D call. V lost 5 bases and J lost 0, with 7 bases in between. The CDR3 has 13 amino acids. Per germline, CDR1 SGHAT and CDR2 FQNNGV. The CDR3 spells CASSPTLNTEAFF. The CDR3 coding sequence is TGTGCCAGCAGCCCGACTTTGAACACTGAAGCTTTCTTT.

The genes are TRBV19 and TRBJ1-1; perhaps TRBD1 as D (6 bases). Deletions cut 6 bases from V and 3 bases from J, with 17 bases between. This CDR3 has 15 amino acids. Germline V gene lookup returns CDR1 LNHDA and CDR2 SQIVND (reference sequence). CDR3 nucleotide sequence: TGTGCCAGTAGCATACACTTTCAGGGGTACACTGAAGCTTTCTTT. Protein: CASSIHFQGYTEAFF.

V and J are TRBV10-3 and TRBJ1-5, with D possibly TRBD1 on 5 matching bases. The germline V and J ends were trimmed by 2 bases and 3 bases, with 8 bases remaining between them. Per the germline V gene, CDR1 is ENHRY and CDR2 is SYGVKD. This CDR3 spans 14 amino acids. The CDR3 region is CAISEGGDNQPQHF. The CDR3, as DNA: TGTGCCATCAGTGAGGGGGGGGACAATCAGCCCCAGCATTTT.